The clone carrying this T cell receptor (beta chain) was seen at least ten times. The junction and the germline gene differ at one end; a read error may be behind it. The CDR3 consists of 13 residues. Germline CDR1 reads SGDLS; CDR2 reads YYNGEE. The data belong to a study of T cells in Graves' hyperthyroidism and ophthalmopathy. Amplified TCR beta CDR3 regions derived from RNA transcripts. The primer set for the first-round RT-PCR of the TCR CDR3 was HTBI. TCRdb ran MiXCR on the multiplex PCR reads and lists one entry per CDR3 protein. The sample records over 200,000 distinct CDR3 sequences, approximately 14% being singletons.

The sample comprised blood. This sequence joins TRBV9 and TRBJ1-1; D uncertain. The receptor's source is a middle-aged woman with Graves' hyperthyroidism that later progressed to Graves' ophthalmopathy. The CDR3 DNA sequence: TGTGCCGGCAGCGTACTAAGGAACACTGAAGCTTTCTTT. Translated, it gives CAGSVLRNTEAFF.